These 21 T cell receptor beta chains came from one sample sequenced in a study of Ad26.COV2.S vaccination and SARS-CoV-2 variants. Described treatment: approximately 18 received Ad26.COV2.S at low or high dose, single or two shots; 5 received placebo; per-sample allocation not given. The samples date from day 63 after the first vaccine or placebo injection. Method: immunoSEQ multiplex PCR; TCRdb's copy keeps in-frame clones and lacks some. The table has a few hundred thousand clones, around 86% seen once. The specimen comprised peripheral blood, sampled in a trial of Ad26.COV2.S vaccine versus placebo. The receptors shown here come from a person between 18 and 65 years old who received the Ad26.COV2.S COVID-19 vaccine or a placebo.

J is TRBJ2-3 and V is TRBV7-9; possibly TRBD1 for D (6 bases). Germline lookup yields CDR1 SEHNR and CDR2 FQNEAQ (reference sequence). Trimming removed 6 bases from V and 3 bases from J, with 16 bases in between. This CDR3 is 15 amino acids long. CDR3 loop: CASRGLNRATDTQYF. In nucleotides, the CDR3 is TGTGCCAGCAGAGGGCTTAACAGGGCTACAGATACGCAGTATTTT.

The V and J genes are TRBV10-3 and TRBJ1-1; no firm D call. CDR1 ENHRY and CDR2 SYGVKD come from the germline V gene. This CDR3 comprises 16 residues. Trimming pared 0 bases from V and 0 bases from J, leaving 11 bases between. The chain's CDR3 is CAISESMRDVNTEAFF. CDR3 in DNA: TGTGCCATCAGTGAGTCGATGCGGGATGTGAACACTGAAGCTTTCTTT.

The chain uses TRBV27 and TRBJ2-3; 11 nucleotides match TRBD2. With 5 bases clipped from V and 6 bases from J, the junction kept 16 bases outside the gene matches. The CDR3 is 18 residues long. Germline CDR1 reads MNHEY; CDR2 reads SMNVEV (reference sequence). The CDR3 DNA follows: TGTGCCAGCAGTGTACTTCATCTTCTAGCGGGGGGAGGGGATACGCAGTATTTT. Protein product: CASSVLHLLAGGGDTQYF.

The rearrangement links TRBV12-3 or TRBV12-4 to TRBJ2-7; tentatively, D is TRBD1 (5 bases). The CDR3 loop spans 13 amino acids. Trimming pared 2 bases from V and 2 bases from J, leaving 7 bases between. The CDR3 DNA reads TGTGCCAGCAGTTTACCAGGGCCCTACGAGCAGTACTTC. Protein product: CASSLPGPYEQYF.

This clone was counted a single time. The chain combines TRBV7-2 with TRBJ1-5; unclear D gene. V lost 5 bases, J lost 1 base, and 6 bases lay in between. The CDR3 contains 13 residues. Germline-derived CDR1 and CDR2 are SGHTA and FQGNSA. The CDR3 loop is CASSPLSNQPQHF. In DNA form, the CDR3 reads TGTGCCAGCAGCCCACTCAGCAATCAGCCCCAGCATTTT. Together with reference TRBV7-2 and TRBJ1-5, the CDR3 gives the full variable domain: GAGVSQSPSNKVTEKGKDVELRCDPISGHTALYWYRQSLGQGLEFLIYFQGNSAPDKSGLPSDRFSAERTGGSVSTLTIQRTQQEDSAVYLCASSPLSNQPQHFGDGTRLSIL.

This clone has only a few counts. This chain links TRBV5-1 with TRBJ1-2, with D perhaps TRBD1 (5 bases). This CDR3 spans 14 amino acids. Germline V gene data show CDR1 as SGHRS and CDR2 as YFSETQ. Trimming shortened V by 0 bases and J by 6 bases, and 12 bases separated the two germline ends. CDR3 sequence (DNA): TGCGCCAGCAGCTTGGCCCGGGGGAGCAATGGCTACACCTTC. Amino acid sequence: CASSLARGSNGYTF. The full variable domain, rest sourced from reference TRBV5-1 and TRBJ1-2, is KAGVTQTPRYLIKTRGQQVTLSCSPISGHRSVSWYQQTPGQGLQFLFEYFSETQRNKGNFPGRFSGRQFSNSRSEMNVSTLELGDSALYLCASSLARGSNGYTFGSGTRLTVV.

This clone came up once. The chain uses TRBV11-3 and TRBJ2-3; D is unclear. Germline CDR1 is SGHNT and CDR2 is YENEEA. V gave up 0 bases and J gave up 3 bases, with 10 bases separating them. The CDR3 is made up of 15 amino acids. CDR3 bases: TGTGCCAGCAGCTTAGATCCGGCACGGACAGATACGCAGTATTTT. The encoded protein is CASSLDPARTDTQYF.

J is TRBJ2-1 and V is TRBV3-1 (or the pseudogene TRBV3-2); D remains unclear. The ends were cut back, 1 base at V and 3 bases at J, with 7 bases in the middle. The CDR3 is made up of 14 amino acids. The germline gives CDR1 LGHDT, CDR2 YNNKEL (reference sequence). The CDR3 coding sequence is TGTGCCAGCAGCCAAGTTAGGGACTACAATGAGCAGTTCTTC. Residues: CASSQVRDYNEQFF.

V gene TRBV6-5 combines with J gene TRBJ1-1; TRBD1 might be the D (5 bases). Germline V CDR1 and CDR2: MNHEY, SVGAGI. Trimming left V 7 bases short and J 5 bases short, with 17 bases between. The CDR3 is 14 amino acids. CDR3 residues: CASNRGDGGTEAFF. The CDR3 DNA reads TGTGCCAGCAACCGGGGGGACGGAGGGACTGAAGCTTTCTTT.

The table lists this clone with a count of one. V gene TRBV11-3 combines with J gene TRBJ2-1; tentatively, D is TRBD2 (7 bases). Deletions cut 2 bases from V and 2 bases from J, with 10 bases between. The CDR3 is made up of 15 amino acids. CDR1 and CDR2 from the germline V gene are SGHNT and YENEEA. This CDR3 reads CASSLTGRAYNEQFF. CDR3 DNA: TGTGCCAGCAGCTTAACAGGGAGGGCCTACAATGAGCAGTTCTTC.

This clone was observed a single time. The V gene is TRBV7-2, the J gene TRBJ1-1; 7 bases map to TRBD1. V lost 3 bases to trimming and J lost 7 bases; unmatched junction nucleotides: 11. The CDR3 loop spans 15 amino acids. Germline loops: CDR1 SGHTA, CDR2 FQGNSA. In DNA, the CDR3 is TGTGCCAGCAGCTTTTCCGGGACAGTAGGAAGTGAAGCTTTCTTT. This codes for CASSFSGTVGSEAFF.

This rearrangement joins TRBV20-1 to TRBJ2-7, with TRBD1 identical over 9 bases. CDR1 is DFQATT and CDR2 is SNEGSKA in the germline V gene (reference sequence). The CDR3 totals 16 residues. V lost 3 bases to trimming and J lost 3 bases; unmatched junction nucleotides: 12. The CDR3 nucleotides read TGCAGTGCTAGTGGAAGTACCGGGACAGGGAACTACGAGCAGTACTTC. As protein: CSASGSTGTGNYEQYF.

CDR3 in DNA: TGTGCCAGCGACGAGGGACAGGCGGCTGGCTACACCTTC. Translating it yields CASDEGQAAGYTF. The rearrangement links TRBV7-2 to TRBJ1-2, with TRBD1 matching 8 bases. This CDR3 is 13 amino acids long. The V gene's germline CDR1 is SGHTA and CDR2 FQGNSA. V trimming: 8 bases; J trimming: 7 bases; junction bases outside the gene matches: 9.

This chain links TRBV3-1 (or the pseudogene TRBV3-2) with TRBJ1-3; TRBD1 agrees at 8 bases. Per germline, CDR1 LGHDT and CDR2 YNNKEL (reference sequence). This CDR3 contains 17 residues. Unmatched junction bases numbered 10, after V lost 6 bases and J lost 0 bases. The CDR3 is CASSPGTGPSSGNTIYF. CDR3 nucleotides: TGTGCCAGCAGTCCCGGGACAGGACCAAGCTCTGGAAACACCATATATTTT.

The chain is built from TRBV10-3 and TRBJ1-1, with TRBD1 matching 9 bases. CDR3 length: 14 residues. The junction had 3 bases not matched to a gene; V was cut back by 4 bases and J by 3 bases. Germline V lookup: CDR1 ENHRY, CDR2 SYGVKD. CDR3 nucleotides: TGTGCCATCAGTGGGGGACAGGGTGACACTGAAGCTTTCTTT. This gives the protein CAISGGQGDTEAFF.

The chain employs TRBV30 and TRBJ1-1, with 9 bases identical to TRBD1. This CDR3 is 14 amino acids long. CDR1 and CDR2 (germline): GTSNPN, SVGIG (reference sequence). The junction had 7 bases not matched to a gene; V was cut back by 3 bases and J by 5 bases. DNA of the CDR3: TGTGCCTGGAGCCCCGACAGGGGGAGGACTGAAGCTTTCTTT. The encoded protein is CAWSPDRGRTEAFF.

The chain recombines TRBV7-9 with TRBJ2-1; 7 bases fit TRBD2. The V segment lost 4 bases and the J segment 4 bases; nucleotides outside the gene matches: 7. Germline CDR1 is SEHNR and CDR2 is FQNEAQ (reference sequence). This CDR3 is 15 amino acids long. DNA for the CDR3: TGTGCCAGCAGCTCTTTAGCGGGTCCTTACAATGAGCAGTTCTTC. Amino acid sequence: CASSSLAGPYNEQFF.

This chain uses TRBV6-2 or TRBV6-3 with TRBJ1-1, with TRBD1 identical over 7 bases. There are 11 residues in the CDR3. CDR1 is MNHEY and CDR2 is SVGEGT in the germline V gene. The V segment lost 6 bases and the J segment 7 bases; nucleotides outside the gene matches: 2. In DNA form, the CDR3 reads TGTGCCAGCAGCCAGGGGGGTGAAGCTTTCTTT. Its protein product is CASSQGGEAFF.

The CDR3 is CASSLKGENTEAFF. The CDR3 nucleotides are TGCGCCAGCAGCTTAAAGGGGGAGAACACTGAAGCTTTCTTT. The V and J genes are TRBV5-1 and TRBJ1-1, with D tentatively TRBD1 (6 bases). CDR3 length: 14 amino acids. The V gene lost 2 bases and the J gene lost 1 base, with 9 bases spanning the gap. Germline lookup yields CDR1 SGHRS and CDR2 YFSETQ.

Here the CDR3 reads CASSLSLAGGFYNEQFF. In DNA, the CDR3 is TGTGCCAGCAGCTTGTCTTTGGCGGGTGGTTTCTACAATGAGCAGTTCTTC. V usage is TRBV5-8 and J usage is TRBJ2-1, with D maybe TRBD2 (5 bases). The germline V gene encodes CDR1 SGHTS and CDR2 YDEGEE. The V end lost 1 base, the J end lost 3 bases, and 17 bases lay between the germline ends. The length of the CDR3 is 17 residues.

Written as DNA, the CDR3 is TGTGCCAGCAGTAGACCGGGACAGGGTGCCTCAGCTTTCTTT. Translating it yields CASSRPGQGASAFF. The J gene is TRBJ1-1, the V gene TRBV3-1 (or the pseudogene TRBV3-2); 9 bases match TRBD1. V trimming: 6 bases; J trimming: 10 bases; junction bases outside the gene matches: 12. The CDR3 is made up of 14 amino acids. Germline CDR1 is LGHDT and CDR2 is YNNKEL (reference sequence).